The TCR beta chain described here comes from a study of tissue T cells after allogeneic stem cell transplantation. Whole-study context: Graft-versus-host disease patients received grafts, four unmodified and three CD34-selected to deplete T cells. Broader study findings: Which tissue TCRs were alloreactive or antigen-specific was not determined. Some clones might be persisting host cells. This small cohort was clinically heterogeneous, and sampling depth was a limitation. Few T cell clones were shared across patients, but motif clusters showed tissue-specific shared signatures.

This clone was observed a handful of times. What it binds is unknown. TCRdb's table, derived via immunoSEQ multiplex PCR, lists solely in-frame clones and lacks some. The repertoire holds about 43,000 clones, with around nine tenths as singletons. This receptor was obtained from a woman aged 40-75 years who later had graft-versus-host disease after an allogeneic stem cell transplant. Sequencing was performed on blood, taken before transplantation.

CDR3 nucleotides: TGCGCCAGCAGACGGCTGACAGGGACCGACTATGGCTACACCTTC. Its protein product is CASRRLTGTDYGYTF. The chain employs TRBV4-1 and TRBJ1-2; TRBD1 matches at 7 bases. The CDR3 is 15 amino acids. Germline values: CDR1 MGHRA, CDR2 YSYEKL. The junction had 10 bases not matched to a gene; V was cut back by 6 bases and J by 3 bases.